This paragraph reports one TCR beta chain. The sample belongs to a study of T cells in narcolepsy. The CDR3 consists of 14 residues. V was clipped by 2 bases and J by 8 bases, with 14 bases between them. Germline V gene lookup returns CDR1 MNHEY and CDR2 SMNVEV (reference sequence). Some clones are missing from TCRdb's copy, which holds only in-frame ones; the method was immunoSEQ multiplex PCR. The sample holds tens of thousands of clones, roughly 77% seen once. The gene calls are TRBV27 and TRBJ2-3; D gene uncertain. The sequenced sample was memory (CD45RA-) CD4+ T cells from blood. The receptor was isolated from a human donor in good health. For the CDR3, the DNA is TGTGCCAGCAGTTTAGACCATCTGCCGGGTACGCAGTATTTT. Translation gives CASSLDHLPGTQYF.